This T cell receptor beta chain derives from a study of a mutant IDH1 vaccine in newly diagnosed glioma. Background on the study: Most had both radiotherapy and temozolomide beforehand; others had only one. Findings of the study overall: Vaccination induced immune responses in over 85% of patients. Alterations occurring in top peripheral T cell clonotypes seemed unrelated to pseudoprogression.

Data came from immunoSEQ multiplex PCR; TCRdb stores just in-frame clones and leaves some out. The table lists some 61,000 clones, 86% of them singletons. Specified time point: baseline, week 1 (first vaccination visit). The treatment was: pre-vaccination baseline after standard-of-care therapy. Astrocytomas that were new, WHO grade 3 or 4, IDH1-mutant and ATRX-lost were present in the donors. Remarks on this clone: Its antigen is undetermined.

The V and J ends lost 6 bases and 4 bases respectively, with 18 bases between them. The germline CDR1 and CDR2 sequences are MNHNS and SASEGT. This CDR3 is 15 amino acids long. The receptor comes from a man aged 25-45 years with glioma. Here the sequenced sample was PBMCs, taken from a glioma patient treated with radiotherapy, temozolomide or both. The chain has TRBV6-1 and TRBJ1-1, with TRBD1 as a possible D gene (5 bases). The CDR3 region is CASRRDHPPGTEAFF. CDR3 DNA: TGTGCCAGCAGAAGGGACCACCCCCCGGGCACTGAAGCTTTCTTT.